These T cell receptor beta chains were read from a single sample in a study of CD8+ T cells in alopecia areata. This table comes from immunoSEQ multiplex PCR, and its TCRdb copy is limited to in-frame clones, with some not included. The table shows approximately 110,000 clones, with about three fifths occurring only once. Sequenced material: CD8+ T cells sorted from blood, taken at week 24, from a patient treated with tofacitinib. Source of these receptors: a human donor with alopecia areata. The CDR3 runs from the conserved cysteine through the conserved F or W. Fields, in order: V gene, J gene, D gene, clone size, CDR3 DNA, CDR3 protein. The D gene is left open where the match is weak. Clone sizes are given selectively: once, few, many, or a class where the clone is expanded.

V gene: TRBV29-1; J gene: TRBJ2-7; D gene: .; clone size: few; CDR3 DNA: TGCAGCGTTGAAGGGCAGGATAGCTACGAGCAGTACTTC; CDR3 protein: CSVEGQDSYEQYF
V gene: TRBV6-5; J gene: TRBJ1-6; D gene: .; clone size: .; CDR3 DNA: TGTGCCAGCAGTTTGACAGCTAATTCACCCCTCCACTTT; CDR3 protein: CASSLTANSPLHF
V gene: TRBV5-5; J gene: TRBJ1-2; D gene: .; clone size: few; CDR3 DNA: TGTGCCAGCACCTTTCGGGCCGGGGGTAATGGTGGCTACACCTTC; CDR3 protein: CASTFRAGGNGGYTF
V gene: TRBV9; J gene: TRBJ2-1; D gene: .; clone size: .; CDR3 DNA: TGTGCCAGCAGCGGGGGACACGGCAATGAGCAGTTCTTC; CDR3 protein: CASSGGHGNEQFF
V gene: TRBV27; J gene: TRBJ1-1; D gene: .; clone size: few; CDR3 DNA: TGTGCCAGCAGGAACGACAGAATTGAAGCTTTCTTT; CDR3 protein: CASRNDRIEAFF
V gene: TRBV9; J gene: TRBJ1-2; D gene: .; clone size: few; CDR3 DNA: TGTGCCAGCAGCTCCAGTCCCTCGAGCATTGTAGGGTATGGCTACACCTTC; CDR3 protein: CASSSSPSSIVGYGYTF
V gene: TRBV5-6; J gene: TRBJ1-1; D gene: .; clone size: few; CDR3 DNA: TGTGCCAGCAGCTTGGTGCGGATCACTGAAGCTTTCTTT; CDR3 protein: CASSLVRITEAFF
V gene: TRBV6-5; J gene: TRBJ2-7; D gene: .; clone size: .; CDR3 DNA: TGTGCCAGCAGTTACGGGGAAAGGACCTACGAGCAGTACTTC; CDR3 protein: CASSYGERTYEQYF
V gene: TRBV18; J gene: TRBJ2-1; D gene: TRBD2; clone size: .; CDR3 DNA: TGTGCCAGCTCATCAACCCGGGACTACGAAAATGAGCAGTTCTTC; CDR3 protein: CASSSTRDYENEQFF
V gene: TRBV10-3; J gene: TRBJ2-3; D gene: .; clone size: few; CDR3 DNA: TGTGCCATCAGTGATCGAGCCCCAGATACGCAGTATTTT; CDR3 protein: CAISDRAPDTQYF
V gene: TRBV6-5; J gene: TRBJ1-4; D gene: .; clone size: .; CDR3 DNA: TGTGCCAGCAGTTACAGGGGAATTGGTGAAAAACTGTTTTTT; CDR3 protein: CASSYRGIGEKLFF
V gene: TRBV7-2; J gene: TRBJ2-7; D gene: .; clone size: .; CDR3 DNA: TGTGCCAGCAGCATGTCAGATTCCTACGAGCAGTACTTC; CDR3 protein: CASSMSDSYEQYF
V gene: TRBV7-9; J gene: TRBJ1-5; D gene: TRBD1; clone size: few; CDR3 DNA: TGTGCCAGCAGTCAAGGGACAGCTAGCAATCAGCCCCAGCATTTT; CDR3 protein: CASSQGTASNQPQHF
V gene: TRBV11-2; J gene: TRBJ2-3; D gene: .; clone size: once; CDR3 DNA: TGTGCCAGCAGCTCCGTAGCGGGCACAGATACGCAGTATTTT; CDR3 protein: CASSSVAGTDTQYF
V gene: TRBV6-6; J gene: TRBJ2-5; D gene: .; clone size: few; CDR3 DNA: TGTGCCAGTCTCTTCAGGGGGGACCAAGAGACCCAGTACTTC; CDR3 protein: CASLFRGDQETQYF
V gene: TRBV5-6; J gene: TRBJ1-2; D gene: TRBD1; clone size: .; CDR3 DNA: TGTGCCAGCAGCTTAGGACAGGGGGCTGTCTATGGCTACACCTTC; CDR3 protein: CASSLGQGAVYGYTF
V gene: TRBV2; J gene: TRBJ1-1; D gene: .; clone size: few; CDR3 DNA: TGTGCCAGCAGTGAACGGATGAACACTGAAGCTTTCTTT; CDR3 protein: CASSERMNTEAFF
V gene: TRBV4-1; J gene: TRBJ1-2; D gene: .; clone size: .; CDR3 DNA: TGCGCCAGCAGCCCCCCAAATCCGGGCGCGGAGTATGGCTACACCTTC; CDR3 protein: CASSPPNPGAEYGYTF
V gene: TRBV5-1; J gene: TRBJ2-5; D gene: TRBD2; clone size: .; CDR3 DNA: TGCGCCAGCAGCTTTGGCGGGGGGCAAGAGACCCAGTACTTC; CDR3 protein: CASSFGGGQETQYF
V gene: TRBV6-5; J gene: TRBJ2-7; D gene: TRBD2; clone size: few; CDR3 DNA: TGTGCCAGCAGTTTAGCGGGGGGGTACGAGCAGTACTTC; CDR3 protein: CASSLAGGYEQYF
V gene: TRBV5-1; J gene: TRBJ2-7; D gene: TRBD2; clone size: once; CDR3 DNA: TGCGCCAGCAGCCCGCGGGGGACCGGCGGGGCCTACGAGCAGTACTTC; CDR3 protein: CASSPRGTGGAYEQYF
V gene: TRBV6-5; J gene: TRBJ2-5; D gene: .; clone size: .; CDR3 DNA: TGTGCCAGCAGTTACGGGGAACTACAAGAGACCCAGTACTTC; CDR3 protein: CASSYGELQETQYF
V gene: TRBV5-6; J gene: TRBJ1-6; D gene: .; clone size: few; CDR3 DNA: TGTGCCAGCAGCTTGGTGCCGGGAACCTCACCCCTCCACTTT; CDR3 protein: CASSLVPGTSPLHF
V gene: TRBV2; J gene: TRBJ2-5; D gene: .; clone size: .; CDR3 DNA: TGTGCCAGCAGCCTAGCGCGGAGAGAGACCCAGTACTTC; CDR3 protein: CASSLARRETQYF
V gene: TRBV6-5; J gene: TRBJ1-5; D gene: .; clone size: many; CDR3 DNA: TGTGCCAGCAGTTCGCTAGACGGTAGCAATCAGCCCCAGCATTTT; CDR3 protein: CASSSLDGSNQPQHF
V gene: TRBV21-1; J gene: TRBJ2-6; D gene: .; clone size: few; CDR3 DNA: TGTGCCAGCAGCAAAGCACAGCCTGGGGCCAACGTCCTGACTTTC; CDR3 protein: CASSKAQPGANVLTF
V gene: TRBV7-9; J gene: TRBJ2-3; D gene: .; clone size: few; CDR3 DNA: TGTGCCAACTCCCAAGGGGAAGATACGCAGTATTTT; CDR3 protein: CANSQGEDTQYF
V gene: TRBV9; J gene: TRBJ2-7; D gene: .; clone size: .; CDR3 DNA: TGTGCCAGCAGCGTAGGCGGCAGTACCTACGAGCAGTACTTC; CDR3 protein: CASSVGGSTYEQYF
V gene: TRBV5-1; J gene: TRBJ2-3; D gene: .; clone size: .; CDR3 DNA: TGCGCCAGCAGCTTAATGACAGATACGCAGTATTTT; CDR3 protein: CASSLMTDTQYF
V gene: TRBV27; J gene: TRBJ1-6; D gene: .; clone size: .; CDR3 DNA: TGTGCCAGCAGTTCCCGGTTTGATAAAGGGTCGTATAATTCACCCCTCCACTTT; CDR3 protein: CASSSRFDKGSYNSPLHF
V gene: TRBV6-4; J gene: TRBJ1-6; D gene: .; clone size: many; CDR3 DNA: TGTGCCAGCAGTGAACGGGGGGAGTCACCCCTCCACTTT; CDR3 protein: CASSERGESPLHF
V gene: TRBV29-1; J gene: TRBJ1-1; D gene: .; clone size: .; CDR3 DNA: TGCAGCGTTGATCAACCCCAGAAGAACACTGAAGCTTTCTTT; CDR3 protein: CSVDQPQKNTEAFF
V gene: TRBV7-9; J gene: TRBJ1-2; D gene: .; clone size: .; CDR3 DNA: TGTGCCAGCAGCCCCTCGGGGGGGATCTATGGCTACACCTTC; CDR3 protein: CASSPSGGIYGYTF
V gene: TRBV4-3; J gene: TRBJ2-7; D gene: .; clone size: .; CDR3 DNA: TGCGCCAGCAGCCAAGATCTTAGGGCAGCCTCCTACGAGCAGTACTTC; CDR3 protein: CASSQDLRAASYEQYF
V gene: TRBV6-5; J gene: TRBJ1-1; D gene: .; clone size: few; CDR3 DNA: TGTGCCAGCAGTTACTCGATATTTGGGACTGAAGCTTTCTTT; CDR3 protein: CASSYSIFGTEAFF
V gene: TRBV10-3; J gene: TRBJ1-2; D gene: .; clone size: .; CDR3 DNA: TGTGCCATCACATTTAACATTAACTATGGCTACACCTTC; CDR3 protein: CAITFNINYGYTF
V gene: TRBV15; J gene: TRBJ2-7; D gene: .; clone size: few; CDR3 DNA: TGTGCCACCAGCAGATTTTCGGGGCCCTCCTACGAGCAGTACTTC; CDR3 protein: CATSRFSGPSYEQYF
V gene: TRBV29-1; J gene: TRBJ1-5; D gene: .; clone size: few; CDR3 DNA: TGCAGCGTTGATCTAAACGTAGCTAACAGGGAACAGCCCCAGCATTTT; CDR3 protein: CSVDLNVANREQPQHF
V gene: TRBV23-1; J gene: TRBJ1-3; D gene: .; clone size: .; CDR3 DNA: TGCGCCAGCAGTCAATCGGGGGGACGTCGGTTATGGAATGGAAACACCATATATTTT; CDR3 protein: CASSQSGGRRLWNGNTIYF
V gene: TRBV11-2; J gene: TRBJ1-2; D gene: .; clone size: .; CDR3 DNA: TGTGCCAGCAGCTTAGATCTCGGACAGAATGGCTACACCTTC; CDR3 protein: CASSLDLGQNGYTF
V gene: TRBV4-3; J gene: TRBJ1-6; D gene: TRBD1; clone size: .; CDR3 DNA: TGCGCCAGCAGCCAAGACCCCGGGACAGGAAATTCACCCCTCCACTTT; CDR3 protein: CASSQDPGTGNSPLHF